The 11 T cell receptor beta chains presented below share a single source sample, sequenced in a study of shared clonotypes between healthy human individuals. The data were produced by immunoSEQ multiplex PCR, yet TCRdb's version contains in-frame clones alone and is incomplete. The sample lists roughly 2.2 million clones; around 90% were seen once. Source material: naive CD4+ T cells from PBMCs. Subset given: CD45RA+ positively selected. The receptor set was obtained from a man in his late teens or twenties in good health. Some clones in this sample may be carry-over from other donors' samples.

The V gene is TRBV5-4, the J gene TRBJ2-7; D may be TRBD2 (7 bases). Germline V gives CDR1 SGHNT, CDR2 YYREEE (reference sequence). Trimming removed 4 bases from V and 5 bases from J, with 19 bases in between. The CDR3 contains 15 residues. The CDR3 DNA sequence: TGTGCCAGCAGCCCCCGGAGGGGGGGCATCGACGAGCAGTACTTC. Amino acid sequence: CASSPRRGGIDEQYF.

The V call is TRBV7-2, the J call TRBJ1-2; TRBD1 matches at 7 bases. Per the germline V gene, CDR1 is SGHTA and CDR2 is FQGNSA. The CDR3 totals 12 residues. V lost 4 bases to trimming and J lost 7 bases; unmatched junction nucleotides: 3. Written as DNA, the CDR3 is TGTGCCAGCAGCTCTCAGGGGGGTGGCTACACCTTC. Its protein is CASSSQGGGYTF.

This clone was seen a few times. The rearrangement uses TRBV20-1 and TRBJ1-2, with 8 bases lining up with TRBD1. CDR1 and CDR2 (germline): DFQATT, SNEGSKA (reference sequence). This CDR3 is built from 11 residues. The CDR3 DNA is TGCACCCCGGATCAGGGGGCCGGCTACACCTTC. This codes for CTPDQGAGYTF.

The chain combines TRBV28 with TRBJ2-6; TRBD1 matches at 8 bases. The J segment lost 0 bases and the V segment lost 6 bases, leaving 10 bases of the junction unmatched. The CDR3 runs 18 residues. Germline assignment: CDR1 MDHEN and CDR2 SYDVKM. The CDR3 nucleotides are TGTGCCAGCAGAAGTTTGGGGACAGGCCGCTCTGGGGCCAACGTCCTGACTTTC. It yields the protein CASRSLGTGRSGANVLTF.

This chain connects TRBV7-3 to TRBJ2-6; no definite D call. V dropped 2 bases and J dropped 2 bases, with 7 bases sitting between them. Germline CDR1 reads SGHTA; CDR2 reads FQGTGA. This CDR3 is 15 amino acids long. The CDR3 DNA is TGTGCCAGCAGCTTAGGTACAACTGGGGCCAACGTCCTGACTTTC. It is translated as CASSLGTTGANVLTF. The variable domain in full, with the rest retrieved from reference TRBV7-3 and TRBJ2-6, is GAGVSQTPSNKVTEKGKYVELRCDPISGHTALYWYRQSLGQGPEFLIYFQGTGAADDSGLPNDRFFAVRPEGSVSTLKIQRTERGDSAVYLCASSLGTTGANVLTFGAGSRLTVL.

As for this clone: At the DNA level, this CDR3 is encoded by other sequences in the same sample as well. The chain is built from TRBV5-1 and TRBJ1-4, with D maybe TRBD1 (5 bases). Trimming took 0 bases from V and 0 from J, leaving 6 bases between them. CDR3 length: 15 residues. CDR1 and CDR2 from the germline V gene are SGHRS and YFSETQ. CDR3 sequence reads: CASSLVGATNEKLFF. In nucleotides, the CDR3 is TGCGCCAGCAGCTTGGTAGGGGCAACTAATGAAAAACTGTTTTTT.

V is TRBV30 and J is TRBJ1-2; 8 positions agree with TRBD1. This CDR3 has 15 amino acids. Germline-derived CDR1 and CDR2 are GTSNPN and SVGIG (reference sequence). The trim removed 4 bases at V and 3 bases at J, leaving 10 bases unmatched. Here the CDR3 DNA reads TGTGCCTGGAACGAATTGGACAGGGCCCACTATGGCTACACCTTC. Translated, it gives CAWNELDRAHYGYTF. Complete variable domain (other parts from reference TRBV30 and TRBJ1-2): SQTIHQWPATLVQPVGSPLSLECTVEGTSNPNLYWYRQAAGRGLQLLFYSVGIGQISSEVPQNLSASRPQDRQFILSSKKLLLSDSGFYLCAWNELDRAHYGYTFGSGTRLTVV.

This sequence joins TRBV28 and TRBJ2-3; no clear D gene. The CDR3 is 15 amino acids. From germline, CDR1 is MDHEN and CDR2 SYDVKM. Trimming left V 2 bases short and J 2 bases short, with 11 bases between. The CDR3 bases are TGTGCCAGCAGTTTAAATGGACGCCCCACAGATACGCAGTATTTT. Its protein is CASSLNGRPTDTQYF. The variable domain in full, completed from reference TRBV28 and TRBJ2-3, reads DVKVTQSSRYLVKRTGEKVFLECVQDMDHENMFWYRQDPGLGLRLIYFSYDVKMKEKGDIPEGYSVSREKKERFSLILESASTNQTSMYLCASSLNGRPTDTQYFGPGTRLTVL.

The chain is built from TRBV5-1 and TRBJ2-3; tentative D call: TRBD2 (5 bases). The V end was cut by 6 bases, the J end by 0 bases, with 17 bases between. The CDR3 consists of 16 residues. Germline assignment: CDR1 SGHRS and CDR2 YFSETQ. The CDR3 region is CASTLVRASSTDTQYF. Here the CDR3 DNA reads TGCGCCAGCACCCTCGTGAGGGCCTCTAGCACAGATACGCAGTATTTT.

CDR3 sequence reads: CASSLGTGRTEAFF. The CDR3 DNA sequence: TGTGCCAGCAGTTTAGGGACAGGGAGAACTGAAGCTTTCTTT. V usage is TRBV28 and J usage is TRBJ1-1; TRBD1 agrees at 9 bases. Trimming took 2 bases from V and 5 from J; bases not matched to a gene: 3. The CDR3 loop spans 14 amino acids. Germline loops: CDR1 MDHEN, CDR2 SYDVKM.

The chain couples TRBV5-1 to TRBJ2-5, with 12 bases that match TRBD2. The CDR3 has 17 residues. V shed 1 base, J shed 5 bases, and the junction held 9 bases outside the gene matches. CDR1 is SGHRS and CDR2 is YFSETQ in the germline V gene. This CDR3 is CASSLMASGRGYETQYF. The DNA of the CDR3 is TGCGCCAGCAGCTTGATGGCTAGCGGGAGGGGATATGAGACCCAGTACTTC.